One and the same sample provided the 28 T cell receptor beta chains below, sequenced in a study of T cells after yellow fever vaccination. MiXCR, run by TCRdb on the 5' RACE reads, gives a single entry per CDR3 protein. The sample lists about 340,000 distinct CDR3 sequences, around 13% occurring once. Sequencing was performed on CD4+ T cells sorted from PBMCs, taken 15 days after the yellow fever booster vaccination. The receptor source for this set is a man younger than 35 who received the YFV17D yellow fever vaccine.

This clonotype turned up a few times. The gene calls are TRBV9 and TRBJ2-3; maybe TRBD2 (5 bases). CDR1 SGDLS and CDR2 YYNGEE come from the germline V gene. The CDR3 runs to 15 residues. V dropped 0 bases and J dropped 1 base, with 9 bases sitting between them. The CDR3, as DNA: TGTGCCAGCAGCGTAGACCCCGGGGGCACAGATACGCAGTATTTT. Its translation is CASSVDPGGTDTQYF.

Only a few counts were recorded for this clonotype. The chain has TRBV15 and TRBJ1-1; D is undetermined. Germline V gives CDR1 LNHNV, CDR2 YYDKDF (reference sequence). The CDR3 is 11 residues long. V lost 6 bases and J 1 base, leaving 3 bases between the germline ends. This CDR3 is CATRRNTEAFF. DNA of the CDR3: TGTGCCACCAGACGGAACACTGAAGCTTTCTTT.

The chain uses TRBV20-1 and TRBJ2-3, with D hard to call. Trimming removed 4 bases from V and 2 bases from J, with 10 bases in between. The CDR3 covers 13 residues. Germline V CDR1 and CDR2: DFQATT, SNEGSKA (reference sequence). CDR3 nucleotides: TGCAGTGCTATAAAGTTTACCACAGATACGCAGTATTTT. Translating it yields CSAIKFTTDTQYF.

The chain joins TRBV5-1 to TRBJ1-2; 7 bases fit TRBD1. V lost 0 bases and J lost 0; bases outside the gene matches: 8. This CDR3 is 17 amino acids long. Germline CDR1 reads SGHRS; CDR2 reads YFSETQ. The CDR3 loop is CASSLAAGGKSNYGYTF. The CDR3 DNA sequence: TGCGCCAGCAGCTTGGCGGCAGGGGGAAAATCTAACTATGGCTACACCTTC.

This clonotype was recorded a few times. CDR3 DNA: TGCGCCAGCAGACTCCGGGACAGGGGGCCGGGGGAGCTGTTTTTT. It is translated as CASRLRDRGPGELFF. V usage is TRBV5-1 and J usage is TRBJ2-2; 12 nucleotides line up with TRBD1. The length of the CDR3 is 15 residues. The germline V gene has CDR1 SGHRS and CDR2 YFSETQ. After removal of 5 bases from V and 8 bases from J, the junction contained 7 bases not matched to a gene.

The genes are TRBV3-1 and TRBJ1-1; weak D call: TRBD1 (5 bases). Germline CDR1 and CDR2: LGHDT and YNNKEL (reference sequence). This CDR3 contains 16 residues. The V end lost 4 bases, the J end lost 7 bases, and 22 bases lay between the germline ends. CDR3 sequence (DNA): TGTGCCAGCAGCCGGGACGGGGGAGGAGCCCTAGGTGAAGCTTTCTTT. Amino acids: CASSRDGGGALGEAFF.

In its sample, this clonotype was seen a few times. This sequence joins TRBV7-2 and TRBJ1-6; D might be TRBD1 (6 bases). Trimming removed 7 bases from V and 6 bases from J, with 13 bases in between. Per the germline V gene, CDR1 is SGHTA and CDR2 is FQGNSA. This CDR3 has 14 amino acids. CDR3 sequence reads: CASNRVGPNSPLHF. CDR3 DNA: TGTGCCAGCAACAGGGTGGGACCTAATTCACCCCTCCACTTT. The full variable domain, its missing parts supplied by reference TRBV7-2 and TRBJ1-6, is GAGVSQSPSNKVTEKGKDVELRCDPISGHTALYWYRQSLGQGLEFLIYFQGNSAPDKSGLPSDRFSAERTGGSVSTLTIQRTQQEDSAVYLCASNRVGPNSPLHFGNGTRLTVT.

The chain recombines TRBV19 with TRBJ2-5, with TRBD1 identical over 9 bases. The CDR3 has 15 amino acids. CDR1 and CDR2 from the germline V gene are LNHDA and SQIVND (reference sequence). The J segment lost 5 bases and the V segment lost 3 bases, leaving 7 bases of the junction unmatched. Written as DNA, the CDR3 is TGTGCCAGTAGTATCCAACAGGGGGCCTGGGAGACCCAGTACTTC. It yields the protein CASSIQQGAWETQYF. Based on the CDR3 plus reference TRBV19 and TRBJ2-5, the full variable domain is DGGITQSPKYLFRKEGQNVTLSCEQNLNHDAMYWYRQDPGQGLRLIYYSQIVNDFQKGDIAEGYSVSREKKESFPLTVTSAQKNPTAFYLCASSIQQGAWETQYFGPGTRLLVL.

J is TRBJ2-7 and V is TRBV9; 7 nucleotides match TRBD1. The CDR3 is 20 amino acids. The V and J ends lost 0 bases and 2 bases, in that order; junction bases with no gene match: 20. Germline CDR1 and CDR2: SGDLS and YYNGEE. CDR3 protein: CASSVVLGSCGQVLTYEQYV. CDR3 nucleotides: TGTGCCAGCAGCGTAGTGTTAGGCAGTTGTGGACAGGTCCTGACCTACGAGCAGTACGTC.

This sequence joins TRBV7-2 and TRBJ1-5; TRBD1 might be the D (6 bases). The CDR3 length is 17 residues. Trimming left V 1 base short and J 0 bases short, with 13 bases between. CDR1 and CDR2 from the germline V gene are SGHTA and FQGNSA. CDR3 nucleotides: TGTGCCAGCAGCTTAGGCCGACAGGTATATAGCAATCAGCCCCAGCATTTT. This gives the protein CASSLGRQVYSNQPQHF.

This CDR3 reads CASTERGPSTDTQYF. In DNA, the CDR3 is TGTGCCAGCACTGAGCGGGGGCCTAGCACAGATACGCAGTATTTT. This chain links TRBV2 with TRBJ2-3; TRBD2 matches at 8 bases. Looked up from germline, CDR1 is SNHLY and CDR2 is FYNNEI. This CDR3 region has 15 residues. V lost 7 bases and J lost 0; bases outside the gene matches: 6.

This clonotype was observed a handful of times. The chain recombines TRBV7-2 with TRBJ2-1; D gene uncertain. The CDR3 is 12 amino acids. Germline CDR1 and CDR2: SGHTA and FQGNSA. V was cut by 3 bases and J by 10 bases, with 10 bases left in between. In DNA form, the CDR3 reads TGTGCCAGCAGCTTCGGTTTTCGAGAGCAGTTCTTC. As protein: CASSFGFREQFF.

This clonotype was detected only a few times. This chain connects TRBV20-1 to TRBJ2-7; a possible D gene is TRBD1 (6 bases). There are 14 residues in the CDR3. V gave up 0 bases and J gave up 2 bases, with 11 bases separating them. Looked up from germline, CDR1 is DFQATT and CDR2 is SNEGSKA (reference sequence). CDR3: CSARDTGTTYEQYF. Written as DNA, the CDR3 is TGCAGTGCTAGAGATACCGGGACAACCTACGAGCAGTACTTC.

The J gene is TRBJ2-2, the V gene TRBV9; D remains ambiguous. The length of the CDR3 is 14 residues. The V and J ends lost 2 bases and 7 bases respectively, with 12 bases between them. Germline assignment: CDR1 SGDLS and CDR2 YYNGEE. CDR3 region: CASSVPSWGGELFF. The CDR3 nucleotides are TGTGCCAGCAGCGTCCCCTCTTGGGGCGGGGAGCTGTTTTTT.

The V and J genes are TRBV25-1 and TRBJ2-5, with 8 bases identical to TRBD1. The length of the CDR3 is 14 residues. V gave up 2 bases and J gave up 13 bases; unmatched junction bases: 12. Germline-derived CDR1 and CDR2 are MGHDK and SYGVNS. CDR3 protein: CASSEGQGTTLRYF. As DNA, the CDR3 is TGTGCCAGCAGTGAAGGACAGGGTACGACCCTCCGGTACTTC.

The genes are TRBV4-3 and TRBJ2-2, with D uncertain. Germline CDR1 reads LGHNA; CDR2 reads YSLEER. This CDR3 has 16 residues. Trimming shortened V by 3 bases and J by 2 bases, and 13 bases separated the two germline ends. The CDR3 DNA reads TGCGCCAGCAGCCAGTTAGGAACGGTAAACACCGGGGAGCTGTTTTTT. This translates into CASSQLGTVNTGELFF.

This clonotype was seen a few times. This sequence joins TRBV4-3 and TRBJ1-1; perhaps TRBD1 as D (5 bases). Germline-derived CDR1 and CDR2 are LGHNA and YSLEER. V lost 1 base to trimming and J lost 5 bases, with 11 bases between them. This CDR3 is built from 14 residues. CDR3 loop: CASSQGRRGTEAFF. CDR3 in DNA: TGCGCCAGCAGCCAAGGAAGAAGGGGAACTGAAGCTTTCTTT.

This clonotype was counted between two and nine times. The J gene is TRBJ2-3, the V gene TRBV4-3, with TRBD2 identical over 8 bases. V shed 0 bases and J 2 bases; nucleotides not matched to a gene: 4. CDR1 LGHNA and CDR2 YSLEER come from the germline V gene. This CDR3 has 16 residues. The CDR3 loop is CASSQEGRGDTDTQYF. DNA for the CDR3: TGCGCCAGCAGCCAAGAGGGGCGGGGGGACACAGATACGCAGTATTTT.

This clonotype was seen more than once but under ten times. The rearrangement joins TRBV7-2 to TRBJ1-5; the match to TRBD1 covers 8 bases. Germline CDR1 reads SGHTA; CDR2 reads FQGNSA. V lost 1 base and J lost 6; bases outside the gene matches: 11. CDR3 size: 17 residues. In DNA form, the CDR3 reads TGTGCCAGCAGCTTAGTAGGTGTCCAGGGGGCGGGTCAGCCCCAGCATTTT. This translates into CASSLVGVQGAGQPQHF.

The chain employs TRBV7-2 and TRBJ2-3; D is tentatively TRBD1 or TRBD2 (6 bases each). The CDR3 runs 15 residues. Germline lookup yields CDR1 SGHTA and CDR2 FQGNSA. V was trimmed by 5 bases and J by 4 bases, leaving 16 bases between them. The CDR3 sequence is CASSLQWGASDTQYF. The CDR3 DNA is TGTGCCAGCAGCCTCCAATGGGGGGCGTCAGATACGCAGTATTTT.

V usage is TRBV5-4 and J usage is TRBJ2-3, with TRBD2 identical over 14 bases. The CDR3 spans 16 residues. The V and J ends lost 5 bases and 4 bases, in that order; junction bases with no gene match: 6. Per germline, CDR1 SGHNT and CDR2 YYREEE (reference sequence). CDR3 nucleotides: TGTGCCAGCAGGCGGACTAGCGGGGGGATTGCAGATACGCAGTATTTT. This sequence encodes CASRRTSGGIADTQYF.

V gene TRBV20-1 combines with J gene TRBJ2-2; TRBD1 matches at 9 bases. Germline V gene sequence: CDR1 DFQATT, CDR2 SNEGSKA (reference sequence). The CDR3 loop spans 15 amino acids. V lost 5 bases and J lost 4; bases outside the gene matches: 8. CDR3 residues: CSAGIRDRVTGELFF. Written as DNA, the CDR3 is TGCAGTGCTGGAATCCGGGACAGGGTCACCGGGGAGCTGTTTTTT.

This sequence joins TRBV2 and TRBJ2-4; a weak D match, TRBD2 (7 bases). Germline-derived CDR1 and CDR2 are SNHLY and FYNNEI. The CDR3 has 14 amino acids. V was trimmed by 7 bases and J by 4 bases, leaving 14 bases between them. The DNA for the CDR3 is TGTGCCAGCACCTGGGGGGGCGGTAAAAACATTCAGTACTTC. Amino acids: CASTWGGGKNIQYF.

This clonotype was detected a few times. This sequence joins TRBV12-3 or TRBV12-4 and TRBJ1-1, with D maybe TRBD1 (6 bases). V gave up 5 bases and J gave up 0 bases, with 10 bases separating them. The CDR3 is 14 amino acids. Here the CDR3 DNA reads TGTGCCAGCAGTCAGGGGATAATGAACACTGAAGCTTTCTTT. Protein: CASSQGIMNTEAFF.

This clonotype was detected only a few times. The chain is built from TRBV2 and TRBJ2-7; D perhaps matches TRBD1 (6 bases). CDR3 length: 11 residues. CDR1 and CDR2 from the germline V gene are SNHLY and FYNNEI. Deletions cut 11 bases from V and 6 bases from J, with 14 bases between. The CDR3 spells CAGKTGVEQYV. The CDR3 nucleotides are TGTGCCGGAAAGACAGGAGTCGAGCAGTACGTC.

Concerning this clonotype itself: One end of the junction fails to match germline, which may point to a read error. This rearrangement joins TRBV12-3 or TRBV12-4 to TRBJ2-1, with D tentatively TRBD1 (6 bases). The CDR3 has 12 residues. CDR3 DNA: TGTGCCTGCAGTTTAGGGGGTAATGAGCAGTTCTTC. Amino acid sequence: CACSLGGNEQFF.

This chain connects TRBV7-9 to TRBJ2-7; D might be TRBD2 (5 bases). Germline values: CDR1 SEHNR, CDR2 FQNEAQ (reference sequence). The CDR3 covers 12 residues. V was shortened by 6 bases and J by 1 base, with 7 bases between the two germline ends. The CDR3 sequence: CASRAVSYEQYF. In DNA, the CDR3 is TGTGCCAGCAGAGCGGTATCCTACGAGCAGTACTTC.

This clonotype was counted between two and nine times. The chain uses TRBV4-2 and TRBJ1-3; D not certain. The CDR3 is 17 amino acids. Deletions cut 4 bases from V and 0 bases from J, with 16 bases between. From germline, CDR1 is LGHNA and CDR2 YNFKEQ. The CDR3 DNA sequence: TGTGCCAGCAGCCGCACCGTGGAGGGCAACTCTGGAAACACCATATATTTT. Its protein product is CASSRTVEGNSGNTIYF.